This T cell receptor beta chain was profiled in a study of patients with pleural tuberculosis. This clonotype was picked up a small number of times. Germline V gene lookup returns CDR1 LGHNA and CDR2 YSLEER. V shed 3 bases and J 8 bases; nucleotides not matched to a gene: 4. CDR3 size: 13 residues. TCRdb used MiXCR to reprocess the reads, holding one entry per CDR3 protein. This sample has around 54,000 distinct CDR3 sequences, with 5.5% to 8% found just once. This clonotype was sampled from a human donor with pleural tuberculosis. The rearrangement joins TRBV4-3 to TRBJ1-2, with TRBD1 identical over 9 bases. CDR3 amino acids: CASSHRDRDGYTF. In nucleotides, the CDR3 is TGCGCCAGCAGCCACCGGGACAGGGACGGCTACACCTTC.